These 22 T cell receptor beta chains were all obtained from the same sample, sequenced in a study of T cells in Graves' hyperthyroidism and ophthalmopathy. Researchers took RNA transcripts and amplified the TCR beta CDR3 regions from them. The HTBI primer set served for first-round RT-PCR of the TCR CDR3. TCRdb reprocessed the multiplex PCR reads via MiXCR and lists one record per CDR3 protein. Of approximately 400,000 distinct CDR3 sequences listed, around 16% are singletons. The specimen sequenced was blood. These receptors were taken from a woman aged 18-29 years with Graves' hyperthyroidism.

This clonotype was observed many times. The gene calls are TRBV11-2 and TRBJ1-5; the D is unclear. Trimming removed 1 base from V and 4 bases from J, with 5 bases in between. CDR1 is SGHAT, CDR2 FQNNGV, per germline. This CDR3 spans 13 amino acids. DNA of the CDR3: TGTGCCAGCAGCTTAGCCGAGAATCAGCCCCAGCATTTT. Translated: CASSLAENQPQHF.

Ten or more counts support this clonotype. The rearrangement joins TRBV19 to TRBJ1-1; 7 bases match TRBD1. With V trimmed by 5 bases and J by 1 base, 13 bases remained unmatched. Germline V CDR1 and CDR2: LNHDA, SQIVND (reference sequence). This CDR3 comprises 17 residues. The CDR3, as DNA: TGTGCCAGTAGTTATAGGGGGCTCGGAAGCAAGAACACTGAAGCTTTCTTT. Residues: CASSYRGLGSKNTEAFF.

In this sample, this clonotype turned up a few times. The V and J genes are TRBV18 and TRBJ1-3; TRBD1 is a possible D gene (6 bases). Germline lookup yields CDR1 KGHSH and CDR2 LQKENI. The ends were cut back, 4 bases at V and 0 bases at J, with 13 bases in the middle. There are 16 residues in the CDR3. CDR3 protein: CASSLPTGLSGNTIYF. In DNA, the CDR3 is TGTGCCAGCTCACTACCAACAGGGCTCTCTGGAAACACCATATATTTT.

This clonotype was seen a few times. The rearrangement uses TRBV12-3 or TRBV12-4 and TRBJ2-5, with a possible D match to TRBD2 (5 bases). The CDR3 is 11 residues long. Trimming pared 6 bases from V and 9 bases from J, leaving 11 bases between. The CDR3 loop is CASSLTEAQYF. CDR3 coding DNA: TGTGCCAGCAGCCTAACGGAGGCCCAGTACTTC.

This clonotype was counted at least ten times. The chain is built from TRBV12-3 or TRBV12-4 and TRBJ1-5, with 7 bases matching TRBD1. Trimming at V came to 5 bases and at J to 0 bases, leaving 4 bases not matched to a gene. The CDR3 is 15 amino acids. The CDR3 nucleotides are TGTGCCAGCAGTCGGGACAGCCCTAGCAATCAGCCCCAGCATTTT. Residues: CASSRDSPSNQPQHF.

DNA for the CDR3: TGTGCCAGCAGCTTGGACCAGGACAGAGCTAACTATGGCTACACCTTC. It is translated as CASSLDQDRANYGYTF. The V call is TRBV7-9, the J call TRBJ1-2; perhaps TRBD1 as D (6 bases). Deletions cut 3 bases from V and 0 bases from J, with 14 bases between. The CDR3 is 16 amino acids. The germline V gene encodes CDR1 SEHNR and CDR2 FQNEAQ (reference sequence).

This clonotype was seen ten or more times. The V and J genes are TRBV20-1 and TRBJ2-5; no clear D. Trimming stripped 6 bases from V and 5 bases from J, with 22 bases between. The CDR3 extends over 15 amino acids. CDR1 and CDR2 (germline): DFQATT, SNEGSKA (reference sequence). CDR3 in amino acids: CSATPSYGFQETQYF. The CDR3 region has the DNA TGCAGTGCCACTCCCAGTTATGGGTTCCAGGAGACCCAGTACTTC.

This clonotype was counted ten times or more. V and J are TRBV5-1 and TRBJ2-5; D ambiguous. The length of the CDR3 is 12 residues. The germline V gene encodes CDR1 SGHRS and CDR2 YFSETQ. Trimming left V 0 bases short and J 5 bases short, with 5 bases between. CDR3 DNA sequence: TGCGCCAGCAGCTTGGTTGAGGAGACCCAGTACTTC. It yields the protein CASSLVEETQYF.

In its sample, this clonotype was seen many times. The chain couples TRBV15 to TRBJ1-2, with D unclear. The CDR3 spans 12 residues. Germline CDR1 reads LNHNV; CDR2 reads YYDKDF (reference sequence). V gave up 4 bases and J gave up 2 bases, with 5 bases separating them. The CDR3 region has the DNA TGTGCCACCAGCATACGGAACTATGGCTACACCTTC. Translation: CATSIRNYGYTF. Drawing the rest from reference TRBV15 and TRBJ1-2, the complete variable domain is DAMVIQNPRYQVTQFGKPVTLSCSQTLNHNVMYWYQQKSSQAPKLLFHYYDKDFNNEADTPDNFQSRRPNTSFCFLDIRSPGLGDTAMYLCATSIRNYGYTFGSGTRLTVV.

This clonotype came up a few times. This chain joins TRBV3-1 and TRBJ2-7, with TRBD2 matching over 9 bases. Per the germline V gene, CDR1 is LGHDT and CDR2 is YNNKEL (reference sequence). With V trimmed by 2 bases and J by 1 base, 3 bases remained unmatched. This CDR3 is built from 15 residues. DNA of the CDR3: TGTGCCAGCAGCCAAAAAGCGGGAGGTTCCTACGAGCAGTACTTC. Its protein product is CASSQKAGGSYEQYF.

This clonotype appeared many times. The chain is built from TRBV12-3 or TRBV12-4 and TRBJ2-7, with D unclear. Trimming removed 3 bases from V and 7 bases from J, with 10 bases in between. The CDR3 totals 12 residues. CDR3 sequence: CASSFGPPEQYF. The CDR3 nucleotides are TGTGCCAGCAGTTTCGGACCGCCGGAGCAGTACTTC.

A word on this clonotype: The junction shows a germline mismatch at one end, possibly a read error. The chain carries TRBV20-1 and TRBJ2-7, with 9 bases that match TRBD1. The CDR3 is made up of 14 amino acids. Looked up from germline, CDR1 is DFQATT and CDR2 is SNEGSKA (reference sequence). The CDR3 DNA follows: TGCAGTACTAGTGACAGGGGGAAGGTCTACGAGCAGTACTTC. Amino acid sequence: CSTSDRGKVYEQYF.

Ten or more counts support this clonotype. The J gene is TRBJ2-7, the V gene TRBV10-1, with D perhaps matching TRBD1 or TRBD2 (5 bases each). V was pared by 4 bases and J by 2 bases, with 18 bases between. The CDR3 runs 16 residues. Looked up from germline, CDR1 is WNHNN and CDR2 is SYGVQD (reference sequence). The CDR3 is CASSAAPGTPTYEQYF. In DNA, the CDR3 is TGCGCCAGCAGTGCCGCACCCGGGACGCCAACCTACGAGCAGTACTTC.

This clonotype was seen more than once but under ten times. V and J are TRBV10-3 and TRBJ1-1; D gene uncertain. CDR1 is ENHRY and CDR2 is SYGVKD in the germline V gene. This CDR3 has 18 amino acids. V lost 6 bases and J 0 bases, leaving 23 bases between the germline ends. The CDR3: CAIRDQVRKESMNTEAFF. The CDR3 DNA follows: TGTGCCATCAGGGACCAAGTTCGTAAAGAATCCATGAACACTGAAGCTTTCTTT.

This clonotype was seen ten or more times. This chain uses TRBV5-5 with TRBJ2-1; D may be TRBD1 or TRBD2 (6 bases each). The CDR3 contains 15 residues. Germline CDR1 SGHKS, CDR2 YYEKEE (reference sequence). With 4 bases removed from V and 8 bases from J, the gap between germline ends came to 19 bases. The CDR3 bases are TGTGCCAGCAGCCCATCGGTGAGGGGGGTAGATGAGCAGTTCTTC. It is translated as CASSPSVRGVDEQFF.

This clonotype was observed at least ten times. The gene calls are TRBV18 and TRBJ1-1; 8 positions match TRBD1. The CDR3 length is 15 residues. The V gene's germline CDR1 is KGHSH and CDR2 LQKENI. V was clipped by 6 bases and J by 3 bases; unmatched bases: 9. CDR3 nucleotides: TGTGCCAGCTCCCCCGCAGGGGGCCAGTACACTGAAGCTTTCTTT. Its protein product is CASSPAGGQYTEAFF.

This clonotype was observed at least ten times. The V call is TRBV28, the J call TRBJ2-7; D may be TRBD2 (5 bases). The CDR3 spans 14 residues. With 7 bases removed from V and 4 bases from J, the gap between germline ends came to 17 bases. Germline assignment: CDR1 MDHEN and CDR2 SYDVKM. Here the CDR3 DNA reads TGTGCCAGCACCCTCGGGGTGTCCCCTTACGAGCAGTACTTC. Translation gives CASTLGVSPYEQYF. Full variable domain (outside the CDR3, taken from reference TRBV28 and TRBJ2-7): DVKVTQSSRYLVKRTGEKVFLECVQDMDHENMFWYRQDPGLGLRLIYFSYDVKMKEKGDIPEGYSVSREKKERFSLILESASTNQTSMYLCASTLGVSPYEQYFGPGTRLTVT.

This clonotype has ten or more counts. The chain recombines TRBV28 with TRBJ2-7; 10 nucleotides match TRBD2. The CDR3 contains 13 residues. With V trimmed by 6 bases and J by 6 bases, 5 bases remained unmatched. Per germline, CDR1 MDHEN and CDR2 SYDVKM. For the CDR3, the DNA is TGTGCCAGCAGGTTTTCTAGCGGGAGCGAGCAGTACTTC. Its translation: CASRFSSGSEQYF.

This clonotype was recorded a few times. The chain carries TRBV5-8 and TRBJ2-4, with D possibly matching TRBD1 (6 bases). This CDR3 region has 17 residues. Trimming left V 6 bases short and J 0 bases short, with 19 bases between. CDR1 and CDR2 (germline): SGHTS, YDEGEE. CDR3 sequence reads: CASTPGALILAKNIQYF. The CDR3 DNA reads TGTGCCAGCACCCCAGGGGCCCTAATACTAGCCAAAAACATTCAGTACTTC.

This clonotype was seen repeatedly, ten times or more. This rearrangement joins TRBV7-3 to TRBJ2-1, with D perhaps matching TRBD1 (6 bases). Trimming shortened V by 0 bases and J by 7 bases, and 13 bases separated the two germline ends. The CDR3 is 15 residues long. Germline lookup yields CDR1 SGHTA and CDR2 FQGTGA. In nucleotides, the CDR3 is TGTGCCAGCAGCTTAACTGGGGGCGAGCGTAATGAGCAGTTCTTC. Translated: CASSLTGGERNEQFF.

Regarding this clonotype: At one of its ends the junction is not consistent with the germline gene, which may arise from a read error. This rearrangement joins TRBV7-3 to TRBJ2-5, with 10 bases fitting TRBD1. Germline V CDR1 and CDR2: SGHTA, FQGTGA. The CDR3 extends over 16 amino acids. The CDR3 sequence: CASSLTGNIVGTGVDF. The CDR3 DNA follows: TGTGCCAGCAGCCTAACGGGGAACATTGTGGGGACAGGGGTCGACTTC.

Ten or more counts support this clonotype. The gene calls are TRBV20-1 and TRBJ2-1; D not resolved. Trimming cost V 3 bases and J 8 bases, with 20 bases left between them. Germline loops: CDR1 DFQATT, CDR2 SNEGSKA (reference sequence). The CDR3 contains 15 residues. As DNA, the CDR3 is TGCAGTGCTAGGAGGCGGCTCCCTCCGTTAGATGAGCAGTTCTTC. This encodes CSARRRLPPLDEQFF.